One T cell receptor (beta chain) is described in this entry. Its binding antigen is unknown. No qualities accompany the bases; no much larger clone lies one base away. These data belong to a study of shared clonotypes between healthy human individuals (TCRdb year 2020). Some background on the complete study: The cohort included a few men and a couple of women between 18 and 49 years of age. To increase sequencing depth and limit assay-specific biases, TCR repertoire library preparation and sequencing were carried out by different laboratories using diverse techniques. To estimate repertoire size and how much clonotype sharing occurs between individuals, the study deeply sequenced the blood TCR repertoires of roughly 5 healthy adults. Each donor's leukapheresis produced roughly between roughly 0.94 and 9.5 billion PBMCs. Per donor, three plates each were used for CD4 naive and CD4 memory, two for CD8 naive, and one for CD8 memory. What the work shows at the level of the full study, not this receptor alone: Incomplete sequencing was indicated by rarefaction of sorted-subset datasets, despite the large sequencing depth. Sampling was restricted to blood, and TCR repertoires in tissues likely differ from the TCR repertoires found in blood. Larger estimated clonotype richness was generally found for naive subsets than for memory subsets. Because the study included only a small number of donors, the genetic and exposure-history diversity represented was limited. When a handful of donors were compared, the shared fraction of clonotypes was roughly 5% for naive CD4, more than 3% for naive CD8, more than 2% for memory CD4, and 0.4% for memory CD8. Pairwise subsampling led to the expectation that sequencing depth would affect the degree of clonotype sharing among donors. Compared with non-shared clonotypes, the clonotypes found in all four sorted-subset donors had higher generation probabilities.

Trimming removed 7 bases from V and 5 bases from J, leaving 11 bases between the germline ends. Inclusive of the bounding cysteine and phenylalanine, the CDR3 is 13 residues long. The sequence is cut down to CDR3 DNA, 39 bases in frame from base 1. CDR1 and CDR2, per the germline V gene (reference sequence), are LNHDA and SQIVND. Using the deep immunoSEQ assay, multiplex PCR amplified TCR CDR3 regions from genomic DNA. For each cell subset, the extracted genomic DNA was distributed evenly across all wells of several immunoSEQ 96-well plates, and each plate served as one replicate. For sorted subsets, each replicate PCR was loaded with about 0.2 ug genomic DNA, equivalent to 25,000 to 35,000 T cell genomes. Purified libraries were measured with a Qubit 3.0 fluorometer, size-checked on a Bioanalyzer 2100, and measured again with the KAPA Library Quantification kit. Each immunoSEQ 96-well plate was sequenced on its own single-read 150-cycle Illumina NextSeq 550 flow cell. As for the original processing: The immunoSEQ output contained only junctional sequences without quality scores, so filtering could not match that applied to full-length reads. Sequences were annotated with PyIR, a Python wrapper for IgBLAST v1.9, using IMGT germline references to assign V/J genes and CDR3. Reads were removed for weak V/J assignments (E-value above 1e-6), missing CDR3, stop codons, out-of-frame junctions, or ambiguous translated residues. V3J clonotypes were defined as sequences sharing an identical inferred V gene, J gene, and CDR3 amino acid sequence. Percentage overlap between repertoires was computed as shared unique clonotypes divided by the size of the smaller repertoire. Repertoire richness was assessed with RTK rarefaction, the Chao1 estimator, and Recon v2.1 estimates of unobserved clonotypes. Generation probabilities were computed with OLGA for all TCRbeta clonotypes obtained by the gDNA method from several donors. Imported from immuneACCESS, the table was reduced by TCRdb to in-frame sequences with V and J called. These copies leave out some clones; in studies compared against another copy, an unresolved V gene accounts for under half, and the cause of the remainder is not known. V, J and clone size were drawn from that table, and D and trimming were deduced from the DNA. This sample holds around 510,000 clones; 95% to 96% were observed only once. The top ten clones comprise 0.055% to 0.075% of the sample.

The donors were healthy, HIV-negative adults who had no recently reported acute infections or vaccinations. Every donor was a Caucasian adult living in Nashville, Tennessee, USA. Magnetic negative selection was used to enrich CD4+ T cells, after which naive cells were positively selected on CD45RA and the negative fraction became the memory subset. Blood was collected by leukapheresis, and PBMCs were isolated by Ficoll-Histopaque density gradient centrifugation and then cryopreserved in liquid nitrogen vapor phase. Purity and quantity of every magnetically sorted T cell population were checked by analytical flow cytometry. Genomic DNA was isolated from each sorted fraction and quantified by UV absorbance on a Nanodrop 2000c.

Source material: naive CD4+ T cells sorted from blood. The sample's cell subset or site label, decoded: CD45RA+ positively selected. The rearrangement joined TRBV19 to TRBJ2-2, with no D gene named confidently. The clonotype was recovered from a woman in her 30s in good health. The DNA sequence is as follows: TGTGCCAGTAACCCCGAGGTGACCGGGGAGCTGTTTTTT. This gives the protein CASNPEVTGELFF.